A selection of T cell receptor beta chains follows, all from one sample in a study of T cell changes during pregnancy in multiple sclerosis. Sequencing used immunoSEQ multiplex PCR; TCRdb keeps in-frame clones, though not all of them. The sample shows over 45,000 clones, more than 85% of them seen only once. Sequencing was performed on CD8+ T cells from peripheral blood mononuclear cells, taken after pregnancy. These receptors all come from a female donor with multiple sclerosis, enrolled in a pregnancy study. The CDR3 runs from the conserved cysteine through the conserved F or W. Each record gives: J gene, D gene, V gene, clone size, CDR3 protein, CDR3 DNA. The D gene is left open where the match is weak. Size is stated for part of the rows, as once, few or many counts, or as a class when the clone is expanded.

J: TRBJ2-7; D: TRBD1; V: TRBV5-1; size: .; CDR3: CASSLGTGVPFDF; DNA: TGCGCCAGCAGCTTAGGGACAGGGGTCCCGTTTGACTTC
J: TRBJ1-6; D: .; V: TRBV9; size: .; CDR3: CASSDRDLLNSPLHF; DNA: TGTGCCAGCAGCGACCGGGACTTACTTAATTCACCCCTCCACTTT
J: TRBJ2-2; D: TRBD2; V: TRBV7-3; size: .; CDR3: CASSSDGLAGELFF; DNA: TGTGCCAGCAGCTCAGATGGACTAGCGGGGGAGCTGTTTTTT
J: TRBJ1-2; D: .; V: TRBV10-3; size: once; CDR3: CAISEGPGLYGYTF; DNA: TGTGCCATCAGTGAGGGGCCAGGGCTCTATGGCTACACCTTC
J: TRBJ2-5; D: .; V: TRBV7-6; size: .; CDR3: CATGFGGPTGQETQYF; DNA: TGTGCGACCGGCTTTGGGGGTCCGACAGGACAAGAGACCCAGTACTTC
J: TRBJ1-1; D: TRBD1; V: TRBV27; size: .; CDR3: CASSLTGSEAFF; DNA: TGTGCCAGCAGCTTGACAGGGTCTGAAGCTTTCTTT
J: TRBJ1-1; D: .; V: TRBV19; size: .; CDR3: CASSRGATEAFF; DNA: TGTGCCAGTAGTCGGGGGGCCACTGAAGCTTTCTTT
J: TRBJ1-1; D: TRBD1; V: TRBV4-3; size: .; CDR3: CASSQGDSRVQAFF; DNA: TGCGCCAGCAGCCAGGGGGACAGTAGAGTTCAGGCTTTCTTT
J: TRBJ2-1; D: .; V: TRBV19; size: medium-sized; CDR3: CASSMGSGDYNEQFF; DNA: TGTGCCAGTAGTATGGGGTCGGGGGATTACAATGAGCAGTTCTTC
J: TRBJ2-1; D: TRBD2; V: TRBV6-1; size: .; CDR3: CASSDQAGGYNEQFF; DNA: TGTGCCAGCAGTGATCAGGCGGGGGGGTACAATGAGCAGTTCTTC
J: TRBJ2-5; D: TRBD2; V: TRBV6-1; size: .; CDR3: CASSDRLAGSFRPETQYF; DNA: TGTGCCAGCAGTGATCGACTAGCGGGAAGCTTCCGCCCGGAGACCCAGTACTTC
J: TRBJ2-3; D: .; V: TRBV19; size: .; CDR3: CASSMNRDPSTDTQYF; DNA: TGTGCCAGTAGTATGAACAGGGATCCTAGCACAGATACGCAGTATTTT
J: TRBJ2-1; D: TRBD1; V: TRBV5-1; size: .; CDR3: CASSYGQGNEQFF; DNA: TGCGCCAGCAGCTATGGACAGGGGAATGAGCAGTTCTTC
J: TRBJ2-1; D: .; V: TRBV11-2; size: .; CDR3: CASSASSSGEQFF; DNA: TGTGCCAGCAGCGCGTCGTCCAGCGGTGAGCAGTTCTTC
J: TRBJ1-2; D: .; V: TRBV6-1; size: .; CDR3: CASSRGLSYTF; DNA: TGTGCCAGCAGTCGAGGGTTAAGCTACACCTTC
J: TRBJ1-2; D: .; V: TRBV7-9; size: .; CDR3: CASSFSRQIDANYGYTF; DNA: TGTGCCAGCAGCTTCTCGAGACAGATCGATGCTAACTATGGCTACACCTTC
J: TRBJ2-3; D: .; V: TRBV7-3; size: .; CDR3: CASSNGVGGTDTQYF; DNA: TGTGCCAGCAGCAACGGGGTGGGAGGCACAGATACGCAGTATTTT
J: TRBJ1-4; D: TRBD1; V: TRBV2; size: once; CDR3: CASSHALTGIDNEKLFF; DNA: TGTGCCAGCAGTCACGCCCTGACAGGGATAGATAATGAAAAACTGTTTTTT
J: TRBJ2-7; D: .; V: TRBV2; size: .; CDR3: CASSEAPLVVGMGGGYEQYF; DNA: TGTGCCAGCAGTGAAGCCCCTTTGGTTGTCGGGATGGGGGGAGGATACGAGCAGTACTTC
J: TRBJ1-5; D: TRBD1; V: TRBV15; size: .; CDR3: CATSRGQGSNQPQHF; DNA: TGTGCCACCAGCAGAGGACAGGGTAGCAATCAGCCCCAGCATTTT
J: TRBJ1-2; D: .; V: TRBV29-1; size: .; CDR3: CSVDAGAGGSGANYGYTF; DNA: TGCAGCGTTGATGCGGGGGCGGGTGGAAGTGGGGCTAACTATGGCTACACCTTC
J: TRBJ2-3; D: TRBD2; V: TRBV4-1; size: .; CDR3: CASSPGTSGRATQYF; DNA: TGCGCCAGCAGCCCCGGGACTAGCGGCCGGGCTACGCAGTATTTT
J: TRBJ2-3; D: TRBD1; V: TRBV6-6; size: once; CDR3: CASSYRDRPLDTQYF; DNA: TGTGCCAGCAGTTACCGGGACAGGCCCTTAGATACGCAGTATTTT
J: TRBJ2-3; D: TRBD1; V: TRBV5-1; size: .; CDR3: CASSLGQQGAQGTDTQYF; DNA: TGCGCCAGCAGCTTAGGACAACAGGGGGCTCAGGGCACAGATACGCAGTATTTT
J: TRBJ1-1; D: .; V: TRBV5-3; size: .; CDR3: CARRGGLEAFF; DNA: TGTGCCAGAAGGGGGGGGCTTGAAGCTTTCTTT
J: TRBJ2-1; D: .; V: TRBV11-2; size: few; CDR3: CASSLASRNNEQFF; DNA: TGTGCCAGCAGCTTAGCCTCTAGAAACAATGAGCAGTTCTTC
J: TRBJ2-7; D: TRBD2; V: TRBV7-8; size: .; CDR3: CASSPTSGVYEQYF; DNA: TGTGCCAGCAGCCCGACTAGCGGGGTCTACGAGCAGTACTTC
J: TRBJ1-5; D: .; V: TRBV4-1; size: .; CDR3: CASSQEQTPNQPQHF; DNA: TGCGCCAGCAGCCAAGAACAAACCCCAAATCAGCCCCAGCATTTT
J: TRBJ2-3; D: TRBD2; V: TRBV5-1; size: .; CDR3: CASSLGTSGTDTQYF; DNA: TGCGCCAGCAGCTTGGGGACTAGCGGCACAGATACGCAGTATTTT
J: TRBJ2-3; D: TRBD1; V: TRBV7-2; size: once; CDR3: CASSLVRQGGTDTQYF; DNA: TGTGCCAGCAGCTTAGTTAGACAGGGGGGCACAGATACGCAGTATTTT
J: TRBJ1-5; D: .; V: TRBV6-1; size: few; CDR3: CASSEGGMGGQPQHF; DNA: TGTGCCAGCAGTGAAGGCGGGATGGGGGGTCAGCCCCAGCATTTT
J: TRBJ1-1; D: .; V: TRBV9; size: .; CDR3: CASSWGAGTEAFF; DNA: TGTGCCAGCTCGTGGGGAGCGGGCACTGAAGCTTTCTTT
J: TRBJ2-7; D: TRBD1; V: TRBV5-5; size: .; CDR3: CASVDEGASYEQYF; DNA: TGTGCCAGCGTCGACGAGGGGGCTAGCTACGAGCAGTACTTC
J: TRBJ1-5; D: .; V: TRBV5-8; size: once; CDR3: CASSLATAAYSNQPQHF; DNA: TGTGCCAGCAGCTTGGCAACGGCAGCGTATAGCAATCAGCCCCAGCATTTT
J: TRBJ1-2; D: .; V: TRBV4-3; size: .; CDR3: CASSQDEGGYGYTF; DNA: TGCGCCAGCAGCCAAGATGAGGGTGGCTATGGCTACACCTTC
J: TRBJ1-2; D: TRBD1; V: TRBV12-5; size: .; CDR3: CASGLSTRGQDNYGYTF; DNA: TGTGCTAGTGGCCTCTCGACCCGGGGACAGGATAACTATGGCTACACCTTC
J: TRBJ2-7; D: TRBD2; V: TRBV5-6; size: once; CDR3: CASSSGGGARYEQYF; DNA: TGTGCCAGCAGCTCTGGCGGGGGGGCCCGCTACGAGCAGTACTTC
J: TRBJ2-2; D: TRBD2; V: TRBV5-4; size: .; CDR3: CASSMTSGYTGELFF; DNA: TGTGCCAGCAGCATGACTAGCGGTTACACCGGGGAGCTGTTTTTT
J: TRBJ2-7; D: TRBD1; V: TRBV14; size: .; CDR3: CASSRQGTEQYF; DNA: TGTGCCAGCAGCCGACAGGGAACCGAGCAGTACTTC
J: TRBJ2-7; D: .; V: TRBV27; size: .; CDR3: CATGTPYDEQYF; DNA: TGTGCCACAGGGACACCTTATGACGAGCAGTACTTC
J: TRBJ1-4; D: .; V: TRBV25-1; size: few; CDR3: CASTTTGGGYEKLFF; DNA: TGTGCCAGCACCACCACCGGGGGGGGTTATGAAAAACTGTTTTTT
J: TRBJ1-1; D: .; V: TRBV19; size: .; CDR3: CASSISLGGQSYTEAFF; DNA: TGTGCCAGTAGTATCTCTTTGGGGGGGCAGAGCTACACTGAAGCTTTCTTT
J: TRBJ1-6; D: TRBD1; V: TRBV7-6; size: large; CDR3: CASSLVSRQGDSPLHF; DNA: TGTGCCAGCAGCTTAGTTTCAAGACAGGGCGATTCACCCCTCCACTTT
J: TRBJ2-1; D: TRBD1; V: TRBV5-1; size: .; CDR3: CASSLRPGQYNEQFF; DNA: TGCGCCAGCAGCTTGAGACCGGGACAGTATAATGAGCAGTTCTTC
J: TRBJ1-2; D: .; V: TRBV27; size: .; CDR3: CASSDDSLYGYTF; DNA: TGTGCCAGCAGCGATGACAGCCTCTATGGCTACACCTTC
J: TRBJ1-3; D: TRBD1; V: TRBV2; size: .; CDR3: CASSAGTGVGNTIYF; DNA: TGTGCCAGCAGTGCTGGGACAGGGGTAGGAAACACCATATATTTT
J: TRBJ2-2; D: TRBD1; V: TRBV19; size: .; CDR3: CASSTLRTGQSRELFF; DNA: TGTGCCAGTAGTACTCTGAGGACAGGGCAGAGTCGGGAGCTGTTTTTT